The T cell receptor (beta chain) described here comes from a study of early T cells in non-severe SARS-CoV-2 infection (dated by TCRdb to the early 2020s). A note on the overall study: Because TCR sequencing was done on bulk RNA from unsorted whole blood, the alpha and beta chains could not be paired. The paper as a whole reports these results and caveats: VDJdb matching was skewed toward anti-spike CD8 responses, so virus-specific expansions were likely underestimated and private and CD4 specificities were missed.

Libraries came from 5' RACE. For sequencing, a NextSeq 500 was employed. To correct for sequencing error and PCR bias, the TCR library protocol tagged individual cDNA molecules with unique molecular identifiers. Sequencing covered both TCR alpha and beta chains, and within each sample the abundances of alpha and beta sequences were tightly co-correlated. As for the authors' bioinformatics: Decombinator V4 was used to annotate TCR sequences for V gene, J gene and CDR3. Expanded TCRs were defined as changing significantly between any two time points under a Poisson model with p below 0.0001. TCR abundances were normalised to the total number of TCRs sequenced per sample and expressed as counts per million. MAIT TCRs were defined by TRAV1-2 paired with TRAJ12, TRAJ20 or TRAJ33, and iNKT TCRs by TRAV10 paired with TRAJ18. A search of VDJdb, accessed on 1 November 2021, was run for TCRs annotated to CMV, EBV and SARS-CoV-2, with TCRs annotated for multiple antigens excluded. TCRdb cleaned the public reads at Q25 with fastp, built clones with MiXCR and kept in-frame beta chains. Each entry merges the rows of one CDR3 protein and shows their most common DNA and genes. The authors' filters were not applied to this entry. The sample records tens of thousands of distinct CDR3 sequences, under 15% of which are singletons. The ten top clones hold less than 7% of the sample.

Notes on this clonotype: Its antigen target is currently unknown. The record has no base qualities; no much larger clone is one base away.

The study was a case-control design nested within a healthcare worker cohort in London, UK, with weekly nasopharyngeal swab PCR tests and blood sampling. Healthcare workers were recruited between 23 and 31 March 2020, during the week of the UK lockdown, and were followed weekly for up to roughly 16 weeks. Taken from the germline V gene (reference sequence), the CDR1 and CDR2 loops are SEHNR and FQNEAQ. Its CDR3 holds 12 amino acids, cysteine through phenylalanine. Only the CDR3 portion is preserved as DNA: 36 bases, with reading frame beginning at the first base. V lost 5 bases and J lost 5 bases; the stretch between them is 8 bases long.

The receptor's source is an adult who was a healthcare worker with PCR-confirmed SARS-CoV-2 infection or an uninfected control (not recorded which). The chain links TRBV7-9 with TRBJ2-3, with the D gene too uncertain to name. The sequenced sample was whole blood. In nucleotides, the sequence is TGTGCCAGCAGCCCGTATTTAGATACGCAGTATTTT. This translates into CASSPYLDTQYF. Reference TRBV7-9 and TRBJ2-3 genes cover what lies past the CDR3, so the full variable domain is DTGVSQNPRHKITKRGQNVTFRCDPISEHNRLYWYRQTLGQGPEFLTYFQNEAQLEKSRLLSDRFSAERPKGSFSTLEIQRTEQGDSAMYLCASSPYLDTQYFGPGTRLTVL.